What follows are 30 T cell receptor beta chains derived from one specimen sequenced in a study of blood T cell repertoires in COVID-19. The repertoire was sequenced with immunoSEQ multiplex PCR; TCRdb's copy has only in-frame clones and lacks some. The table has under 65,000 clones, roughly 79% seen once. The sequencing input was peripheral blood. The receptors originated from a woman between 55 and 75 years old with acute or convalescent COVID-19.

The V call is TRBV29-1, the J call TRBJ2-2, with a tentative D call TRBD1 (6 bases). From germline, CDR1 is SQVTM and CDR2 ANQGSEA. V lost 6 bases and J 7 bases, leaving 15 bases between the germline ends. CDR3 length equals 13 residues. The CDR3 bases are TGCAGCGTCAAACATCAGGGGAACGGGGAGCTGTTTTTT. This gives the protein CSVKHQGNGELFF.

The chain uses TRBV4-1 and TRBJ2-1, with 8 bases that match TRBD1. This CDR3 is built from 13 residues. The V and J ends lost 4 bases and 10 bases, in that order; junction bases with no gene match: 6. CDR1 MGHRA and CDR2 YSYEKL come from the germline V gene. The CDR3 DNA reads TGCGCCAGCAGCCTAGACAGGGGTAGGGAGCAGTTCTTC. Its translation: CASSLDRGREQFF.

The table lists this clone with a few counts. The chain carries TRBV24-1 and TRBJ1-2; 7 bases are a match to TRBD1. The CDR3 totals 13 residues. Germline V gives CDR1 KGHDR, CDR2 SFDVKD. Trimming cost V 3 bases and J 8 bases; bases outside gene matches: 5. The CDR3 DNA sequence: TGTGCCACCAGTGATCCGGACAGGCGAGGCTACACCTTC. This sequence encodes CATSDPDRRGYTF.

This clone was seen a handful of times. V and J are TRBV5-6 and TRBJ1-1, with D hard to call. Germline-derived CDR1 and CDR2 are SGHDT and YYEEEE. The V end lost 0 bases, the J end lost 10 bases, and 10 bases lay between the germline ends. The CDR3 length is 12 residues. The CDR3 is CASSLVGSVAFF. The CDR3 DNA reads as TGTGCCAGCAGCTTGGTGGGGAGCGTAGCTTTCTTT.

This rearrangement joins TRBV7-8 to TRBJ1-2; D uncertain. This CDR3 has 14 amino acids. Germline V CDR1 and CDR2: SGHVS, FQNEAQ. V was pared by 0 bases and J by 3 bases, with 8 bases between. CDR3 coding DNA: TGTGCCAGCAGCTTAGCGCACAAAGACTATGGCTACACCTTC. Translated: CASSLAHKDYGYTF.

The V call is TRBV19, the J call TRBJ1-5, with unresolved D. CDR1 LNHDA and CDR2 SQIVND come from the germline V gene (reference sequence). V was pared by 3 bases and J by 5 bases, with 14 bases between. There are 15 residues in the CDR3. In DNA, the CDR3 is TGTGCCAGTAGTATCATTACGAGGGCGGATCAGCCCCAGCATTTT. Translation gives CASSIITRADQPQHF.

This chain uses TRBV7-8 with TRBJ2-3, with D perhaps TRBD2 (5 bases). From germline, CDR1 is SGHVS and CDR2 FQNEAQ. V lost 6 bases to trimming and J lost 8 bases, with 15 bases between them. This CDR3 has 13 amino acids. In DNA, the CDR3 is TGTGCCAGCAGTTCGGACTCCTCGGGTACGCAGTATTTT. It translates to CASSSDSSGTQYF. The entire variable domain, with the rest obtained from reference TRBV7-8 and TRBJ2-3, is as follows: GAGVSQSPRYKVAKRGQDVALRCDPISGHVSLFWYQQALGQGPEFLTYFQNEAQLDKSGLPSDRFFAERPEGSVSTLKIQRTQQEDSAVYLCASSSDSSGTQYFGPGTRLTVL.

This chain connects TRBV2 to TRBJ2-1; TRBD2 is a possible D gene (5 bases). The CDR3 runs to 15 residues. Trimming removed 4 bases from V and 0 bases from J, with 10 bases in between. The germline CDR1 and CDR2 sequences are SNHLY and FYNNEI. CDR3 sequence reads: CASSVQRLSYNEQFF. Written as DNA, the CDR3 is TGTGCCAGCAGTGTCCAGCGGCTCTCCTACAATGAGCAGTTCTTC. The whole variable domain, remainder taken from reference TRBV2 and TRBJ2-1, is EPEVTQTPSHQVTQMGQEVILRCVPISNHLYFYWYRQILGQKVEFLVSFYNNEISEKSEIFDDQFSVERPDGSNFTLKIRSTKLEDSAMYFCASSVQRLSYNEQFFGPGTRLTVL.

The chain uses TRBV5-1 and TRBJ1-5; D may be TRBD1 (5 bases). Trimming left V 0 bases short and J 4 bases short, with 11 bases between. The CDR3 loop spans 15 amino acids. In germline, CDR1 is SGHRS, CDR2 YFSETQ. CDR3 amino acids: CASSLAGTANQPQHF. CDR3 in DNA: TGCGCCAGCAGCTTGGCCGGGACTGCTAATCAGCCCCAGCATTTT.

This clone turned up a few times. J is TRBJ2-7 and V is TRBV4-1; possibly TRBD2 for D (6 bases). V was trimmed by 0 bases and J by 3 bases, leaving 15 bases between them. Germline V gene lookup returns CDR1 MGHRA and CDR2 YSYEKL. The length of the CDR3 is 16 residues. CDR3 protein: CASSQDWGGPLYEQYF. The DNA for the CDR3 is TGCGCCAGCAGCCAAGATTGGGGAGGCCCTCTCTACGAGCAGTACTTC.

The chain couples TRBV18 to TRBJ1-6; D gene uncertain. The V gene's germline CDR1 is KGHSH and CDR2 LQKENI. The V end lost 0 bases, the J end lost 0 bases, and 6 bases lay between the germline ends. This CDR3 is 16 amino acids long. CDR3 sequence reads: CASSPPQSSYNSPLHF. In DNA, the CDR3 is TGTGCCAGCTCACCACCACAGAGCTCCTATAATTCACCCCTCCACTTT. The complete variable domain, with remaining parts taken from reference TRBV18 and TRBJ1-6, reads NAGVMQNPRHLVRRRGQEARLRCSPMKGHSHVYWYRQLPEEGLKFMVYLQKENIIDESGMPKERFSAEFPKEGPSILRIQQVVRGDSAAYFCASSPPQSSYNSPLHFGNGTRLTVT.

The chain recombines TRBV29-1 with TRBJ1-2; 8 bases agree with TRBD1. Trimming took 5 bases from V and 5 from J; bases not matched to a gene: 10. CDR3 length: 14 amino acids. Germline assignment: CDR1 SQVTM and CDR2 ANQGSEA. The CDR3 here is CSVPGQGGIYGYTF. DNA for the CDR3: TGCAGCGTTCCAGGACAGGGAGGTATATATGGCTACACCTTC.

This clone came up a few times. This chain links TRBV25-1 with TRBJ2-1; D is perhaps TRBD2 (6 bases). Germline loops: CDR1 MGHDK, CDR2 SYGVNS. The V gene lost 6 bases and the J gene lost 0 bases, with 18 bases spanning the gap. The length of the CDR3 is 17 residues. Here the CDR3 DNA reads TGTGCCAGCAGAGCCCCTGGGGGGTTTAGCTCCTACAATGAGCAGTTCTTC. It yields the protein CASRAPGGFSSYNEQFF.

The V gene is TRBV19, the J gene TRBJ1-1; D ambiguous. The germline V gene has CDR1 LNHDA and CDR2 SQIVND (reference sequence). There are 15 residues in the CDR3. Trimming stripped 6 bases from V and 1 base from J, with 15 bases between. The CDR3 bases are TGTGCCAGTAGCCCTGGGAGGGTCCGGAACACTGAAGCTTTCTTT. It translates to CASSPGRVRNTEAFF.

The chain employs TRBV9 and TRBJ1-4; 10 bases match TRBD1. Trimming removed 3 bases from V and 7 bases from J; junction bases left unmatched: 6. The germline V gene encodes CDR1 SGDLS and CDR2 YYNGEE. The CDR3 has 15 amino acids. CDR3 nucleotides: TGTGCCAGCAGCGGCGTGACAGGGGGCGTTGAAAAACTGTTTTTT. Translation: CASSGVTGGVEKLFF.

J is TRBJ2-7 and V is TRBV11-1, with 7 positions matching TRBD2. Germline V gives CDR1 SGHAT, CDR2 FQDESV (reference sequence). The CDR3 runs to 13 residues. Unmatched junction bases numbered 7, after V lost 5 bases and J lost 6 bases. The DNA for the CDR3 is TGTGCCAGCAGCCCAGGGAGGGGAGGCGAGCAGTACTTC. Amino acid sequence: CASSPGRGGEQYF.

The chain is built from TRBV2 and TRBJ1-6; tentative D call: TRBD1 (5 bases). Germline V gene lookup returns CDR1 SNHLY and CDR2 FYNNEI. The CDR3 consists of 15 residues. Trimming pared 6 bases from V and 1 base from J, leaving 10 bases between. This chain's CDR3 is CASRSQGSYNSPLHF. CDR3 bases: TGTGCCAGCAGATCTCAGGGATCCTATAATTCACCCCTCCACTTT.

The genes are TRBV4-1 and TRBJ1-1, with TRBD1 matching 7 bases. J gave up 1 base and V 3 bases, and 5 bases lay outside the gene matches. The CDR3 extends over 15 amino acids. The V gene's germline CDR1 is MGHRA and CDR2 YSYEKL. Here the CDR3 DNA reads TGCGCCAGCAGCCACGGGACAGCTAGGAACACTGAAGCTTTCTTT. It specifies CASSHGTARNTEAFF.

J is TRBJ1-2 and V is TRBV4-2; D gene ambiguous. CDR3 size: 16 residues. Looked up from germline, CDR1 is LGHNA and CDR2 is YNFKEQ. The ends were cut back, 4 bases at V and 0 bases at J, with 15 bases in the middle. The CDR3 DNA reads as TGTGCCAGCAGCCGTACTCGAGAGGATGCTAACTATGGCTACACCTTC. It is translated as CASSRTREDANYGYTF.

The chain carries TRBV28 and TRBJ1-6; D possibly corresponds to TRBD1 (5 bases). The V gene's germline CDR1 is MDHEN and CDR2 SYDVKM. The V end lost 5 bases, the J end lost 7 bases, and 12 bases lay between the germline ends. This CDR3 region has 14 residues. The CDR3 nucleotides are TGTGCCAGCAGTCAACCGGGGGAGAATTCACCCCTCCACTTT. Translation gives CASSQPGENSPLHF.

The rearrangement uses TRBV6-5 and TRBJ1-4; D might be TRBD1 (5 bases). Germline CDR1 and CDR2: MNHEY and SVGAGI. This CDR3 contains 14 residues. The CDR3 is CATKAGPRGEKLFF. The CDR3 nucleotides read TGTGCGACCAAAGCTGGGCCCCGGGGGGAAAAACTGTTTTTT.

V usage is TRBV5-1 and J usage is TRBJ1-6; 7 bases align to TRBD1. The CDR3 sequence is 16 residues long. Germline V gene data show CDR1 as SGHRS and CDR2 as YFSETQ. Trimming at V came to 0 bases and at J to 10 bases, leaving 10 bases not matched to a gene. In DNA, the CDR3 is TGCGCCAGCAGCTTGGGACAGGGAAGTGTAAAGTCACCCCTCCACTTT. Its protein product is CASSLGQGSVKSPLHF.

This clone was detected once. This sequence joins TRBV5-4 and TRBJ2-3; 8 bases agree with TRBD1. From germline, CDR1 is SGHNT and CDR2 YYREEE (reference sequence). The CDR3 runs 16 residues. V shed 0 bases, J shed 5 bases, and the junction held 8 bases outside the gene matches. CDR3 nucleotide sequence: TGTGCCAGCAGCTTGGGACCAGGGGGCGAGGGAGATACGCAGTATTTT. This translates into CASSLGPGGEGDTQYF.

This clone was observed once. The rearrangement uses TRBV7-9 and TRBJ1-5, with D unresolved. Between the trimmed V and J ends, which lost 5 bases and 5 bases, there was a span of 10 bases. In germline, CDR1 is SEHNR, CDR2 FQNEAQ (reference sequence). This CDR3 region has 13 residues. CDR3 residues: CASSRAVDQPQHF. CDR3 sequence (DNA): TGTGCCAGCAGCCGTGCGGTCGATCAGCCCCAGCATTTT.

The rearrangement links TRBV2 to TRBJ1-6; no definite D call. CDR1 and CDR2 (germline): SNHLY, FYNNEI. There are 15 residues in the CDR3. V gave up 6 bases and J gave up 9 bases, with 18 bases separating them. The CDR3, as DNA: TGTGCCAGCAGGCAGGCCAACACGGGGAGTTCACCCCTCCACTTT. It is translated as CASRQANTGSSPLHF. Variable domain in full (rest from reference TRBV2 and TRBJ1-6): EPEVTQTPSHQVTQMGQEVILRCVPISNHLYFYWYRQILGQKVEFLVSFYNNEISEKSEIFDDQFSVERPDGSNFTLKIRSTKLEDSAMYFCASRQANTGSSPLHFGNGTRLTVT.

The V call is TRBV2, the J call TRBJ1-2; a possible D gene is TRBD1 (6 bases). The CDR3 is 13 residues long. The germline V gene has CDR1 SNHLY and CDR2 FYNNEI. V was pared by 10 bases and J by 4 bases, with 16 bases between. The CDR3 DNA reads as TGTGCCAATAAACAGGGCCAGGGCTATGGCTACACCTTC. Translation gives CANKQGQGYGYTF.

The rearrangement joins TRBV7-2 to TRBJ2-1; 9 bases map to TRBD2. CDR3 length: 14 amino acids. Trimming took 1 base from V and 7 from J; bases not matched to a gene: 2. CDR1 and CDR2 from the germline V gene are SGHTA and FQGNSA. For the CDR3, the DNA is TGTGCCAGCAGCTTAGTAGCGGGGGCGAATGAGCAGTTCTTC. Encoded protein: CASSLVAGANEQFF.

The chain recombines TRBV5-1 with TRBJ1-6; possibly TRBD1 for D (5 bases). Germline loops: CDR1 SGHRS, CDR2 YFSETQ. The V end lost 0 bases, the J end lost 0 bases, and 13 bases lay between the germline ends. This CDR3 contains 18 residues. The CDR3 DNA reads as TGCGCCAGCAGCTTGGTCGGGGGTAAGGGCTCCTATAATTCACCCCTCCACTTT. It is translated as CASSLVGGKGSYNSPLHF.

This chain uses TRBV5-1 with TRBJ2-5; perhaps TRBD1 as D (6 bases). The CDR3 is made up of 16 amino acids. Germline lookup yields CDR1 SGHRS and CDR2 YFSETQ. V lost 4 bases to trimming and J lost 0 bases, with 16 bases between them. Here the CDR3 DNA reads TGCGCCAGCAGCCTGAGGGGGACACAGTACCAAGAGACCCAGTACTTC. Protein sequence: CASSLRGTQYQETQYF.

The rearrangement joins TRBV11-2 to TRBJ2-1, with TRBD1 identical over 8 bases. This CDR3 has 18 residues. The trim removed 1 base at V and 1 base at J, leaving 9 bases unmatched. CDR1 and CDR2 from the germline V gene are SGHAT and FQNNGV. The CDR3 region has the DNA TGTGCCAGCAGCTTAGTAGTAAGGACAGGGTTTTCCTACAATGAGCAGTTCTTC. Residues: CASSLVVRTGFSYNEQFF.